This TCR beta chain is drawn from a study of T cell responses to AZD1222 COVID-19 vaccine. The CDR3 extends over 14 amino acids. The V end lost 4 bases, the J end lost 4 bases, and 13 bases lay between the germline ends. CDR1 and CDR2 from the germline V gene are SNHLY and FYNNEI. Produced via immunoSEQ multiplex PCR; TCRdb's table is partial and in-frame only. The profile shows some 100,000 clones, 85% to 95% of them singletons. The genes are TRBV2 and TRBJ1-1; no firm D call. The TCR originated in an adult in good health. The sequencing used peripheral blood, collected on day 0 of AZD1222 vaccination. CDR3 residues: CASSGILTGTEAFF. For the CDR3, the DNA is TGTGCCAGCAGTGGTATCCTGACGGGCACTGAAGCTTTCTTT.